The 9 T cell receptor beta chains listed next were all sequenced from one sample in a study of cytomegalovirus exposure and HLA in healthy donors. The primer mix had 60 Vbeta and 13 Jbeta primers. The data were produced by immunoSEQ multiplex PCR, yet TCRdb's version contains in-frame clones alone and is incomplete. The table has approximately 140,000 clones, over 60% seen once; the top ten hold around 2.6%. Sequenced: PBMCs. Receptors originate from a human donor in good health.

The genes are TRBV5-1 and TRBJ2-7; TRBD2 aligns across 7 bases. CDR3 length equals 14 residues. Germline-derived CDR1 and CDR2 are SGHRS and YFSETQ. Trimming removed 1 base from V and 4 bases from J; junction bases left unmatched: 5. The CDR3 protein is CASSLSGAKYEQYF. CDR3 bases: TGCGCCAGCAGCTTGAGCGGGGCAAAGTACGAGCAGTACTTC.

The J gene is TRBJ1-5, the V gene TRBV15, with D unresolved. V lost 0 bases and J lost 4, with 13 bases in between. The CDR3 runs 16 residues. The germline V gene has CDR1 LNHNV and CDR2 YYDKDF (reference sequence). The CDR3 region is CATSREAGSANQPQHF. The DNA of the CDR3 is TGTGCCACCAGCAGAGAGGCGGGGTCCGCTAATCAGCCCCAGCATTTT. The full variable domain, completed using reference TRBV15 and TRBJ1-5, is DAMVIQNPRYQVTQFGKPVTLSCSQTLNHNVMYWYQQKSSQAPKLLFHYYDKDFNNEADTPDNFQSRRPNTSFCFLDIRSPGLGDTAMYLCATSREAGSANQPQHFGDGTRLSIL.

The chain joins TRBV5-6 to TRBJ2-7, with 7 nucleotides matching TRBD1. The length of the CDR3 is 15 residues. With 2 bases clipped from V and 2 bases from J, the junction kept 7 bases outside the gene matches. Germline-derived CDR1 and CDR2 are SGHDT and YYEEEE. CDR3: CASSLQGFRTYEQYF. The CDR3 DNA follows: TGTGCCAGCAGCTTACAGGGGTTTAGGACCTACGAGCAGTACTTC.

The V call is TRBV27, the J call TRBJ2-7; 8 bases match TRBD2. Unmatched junction bases numbered 13, after V lost 7 bases and J lost 5 bases. Per germline, CDR1 MNHEY and CDR2 SMNVEV (reference sequence). The CDR3 is 15 residues long. The CDR3 protein is CASKPGGVPLHEQYF. The CDR3, as DNA: TGTGCCAGCAAACCGGGAGGGGTACCTCTCCACGAGCAGTACTTC.

The chain joins TRBV5-5 to TRBJ2-2, with a tentative D call TRBD1 (5 bases). The germline CDR1 and CDR2 sequences are SGHKS and YYEKEE (reference sequence). The CDR3 totals 15 residues. The ends were cut back, 5 bases at V and 3 bases at J, with 14 bases in the middle. The CDR3 nucleotides read TGTGCCAGCAGAATTCCAGGGATACACACCGGGGAGCTGTTTTTT. It translates to CASRIPGIHTGELFF.

The chain joins TRBV5-1 to TRBJ2-2; no clear D. There are 15 residues in the CDR3. Trimming removed 3 bases from V and 2 bases from J, with 11 bases in between. Germline CDR1 SGHRS, CDR2 YFSETQ. The CDR3: CASSSEPGNTGELFF. Here the CDR3 DNA reads TGCGCCAGCAGCTCCGAACCGGGTAACACCGGGGAGCTGTTTTTT. Variable domain in full (rest from reference TRBV5-1 and TRBJ2-2): KAGVTQTPRYLIKTRGQQVTLSCSPISGHRSVSWYQQTPGQGLQFLFEYFSETQRNKGNFPGRFSGRQFSNSRSEMNVSTLELGDSALYLCASSSEPGNTGELFFGEGSRLTVL.

This clone has more than one count but fewer than ten. The chain employs TRBV5-1 and TRBJ2-7, with D possibly matching TRBD2 (5 bases). The CDR3 length is 14 residues. Germline CDR1 SGHRS, CDR2 YFSETQ. Trimming removed 2 bases from V and 3 bases from J, with 12 bases in between. CDR3: CASSFSGRDYEQYF. The CDR3 DNA follows: TGCGCCAGCAGCTTCTCGGGGAGAGACTACGAGCAGTACTTC.

The gene calls are TRBV9 and TRBJ2-2, with D hard to call. The CDR3 length is 14 residues. Trimming took 0 bases from V and 0 from J, leaving 3 bases between them. The germline CDR1 and CDR2 sequences are SGDLS and YYNGEE. The CDR3 bases are TGTGCCAGCAGCGTAGCTCCGAACACCGGGGAGCTGTTTTTT. Translated: CASSVAPNTGELFF.

Comment on this clone: One end of the junction varies from germline; a read error may be responsible. The gene calls are TRBV7-9 and TRBJ2-3; no definite D call. Per germline, CDR1 SEHNR and CDR2 FQNEAQ (reference sequence). The CDR3 length is 18 residues. CDR3 nucleotide sequence: TGTTCCAGCAGCTTACGACGTCGGAGCGTGGGTAAGACAGATACGCAGTATTTT. It yields the protein CSSSLRRRSVGKTDTQYF.